This passage covers 16 T cell receptor beta chains from one sample sequenced in a study of cytomegalovirus exposure and HLA in healthy donors. 13 Jbeta primers and 60 Vbeta primers were used for the PCR. The assay was immunoSEQ multiplex PCR, and TCRdb's table has in-frame clones only and misses some. The repertoire holds around 110,000 clones, with 50% to 65% as singletons. Input material: PBMCs. Receptors originate from a woman aged 40 to 55 in good health and CMV-seropositive.

The V call is TRBV7-2, the J call TRBJ2-5; D ambiguous. The end of the DNA fits TRBJ2-7 better, so the J call may be wrong. The CDR3 has 13 amino acids. CDR1 is SGHTA, CDR2 FQGNSA, per germline. CDR3 in DNA: TGTGCCAGCAGCTTAGTCACCCCCCTCGAGCAGTACTTC. Translated, it gives CASSLVTPLEQYF.

The V and J genes are TRBV4-3 and TRBJ2-2; D is ambiguous. Looked up from germline, CDR1 is LGHNA and CDR2 is YSLEER. Trimming removed 0 bases at V and 7 bases at J, with 9 bases between. The CDR3 totals 14 residues. For the CDR3, the DNA is TGCGCCAGCAGCCAAGACCGACTCGGCGGGGAGCTGTTTTTT. Amino acids: CASSQDRLGGELFF.

This clone was seen only a few times. The CDR3 region has the DNA TGTGCCAGCAGTTACTCAGGGGGCCTGGGTAACACTGAAGCTTTCTTT. Translated, it gives CASSYSGGLGNTEAFF. This chain links TRBV6-5 with TRBJ1-1; 7 bases line up with TRBD1. Germline assignment: CDR1 MNHEY and CDR2 SVGAGI. The CDR3 totals 16 residues. V lost 0 bases, J lost 2 bases, and 6 bases stayed unmatched.

The rearrangement links TRBV7-2 to TRBJ1-5, with D possibly TRBD1 on 5 matching bases. V dropped 6 bases and J dropped 0 bases, with 12 bases sitting between them. The CDR3 is 15 residues long. Germline CDR1 and CDR2: SGHTA and FQGNSA. In nucleotides, the CDR3 is TGTGCCAGCAGATCTAGCGGGGGTAGCAATCAGCCCCAGCATTTT. Translated, it gives CASRSSGGSNQPQHF.

The chain joins TRBV27 to TRBJ2-4; TRBD2 might be the D (6 bases). The CDR3 runs to 14 residues. CDR1 MNHEY and CDR2 SMNVEV come from the germline V gene (reference sequence). V was cut by 4 bases and J by 7 bases, with 14 bases left in between. Written as DNA, the CDR3 is TGTGCCAGCAGTTACTTGGGGGGAGAGAACATTCAGTACTTC. Translated, it gives CASSYLGGENIQYF.

The chain combines TRBV5-1 with TRBJ2-2; D may be TRBD1 (6 bases). Germline V CDR1 and CDR2: SGHRS, YFSETQ. V lost 4 bases, J lost 7 bases, and 11 bases lay in between. CDR3 length: 13 residues. The DNA of the CDR3 is TGCGCCAGCAGCCAAACAGGGTTCGGGGAGCTGTTTTTT. Amino acids: CASSQTGFGELFF.

This clone was seen a few times. J is TRBJ2-1 and V is TRBV4-3, with TRBD2 matching 7 bases. CDR3 length: 16 residues. Germline assignment: CDR1 LGHNA and CDR2 YSLEER. Trimming removed 0 bases from V and 5 bases from J; junction bases left unmatched: 7. CDR3 nucleotide sequence: TGCGCCAGCAGCCAAGATCTCCGGGGGGAGGACAATGAGCAGTTCTTC. Protein sequence: CASSQDLRGEDNEQFF.

This clone was counted once. This chain connects TRBV9 to TRBJ2-2; TRBD2 agrees at 7 bases. The CDR3 is made up of 16 amino acids. After removal of 3 bases from V and 2 bases from J, the junction contained 7 bases not matched to a gene. Germline lookup yields CDR1 SGDLS and CDR2 YYNGEE. This CDR3 reads CASSALGGGNTGELFF. Here the CDR3 DNA reads TGTGCCAGCAGCGCGTTGGGGGGGGGTAACACCGGGGAGCTGTTTTTT.

This clone appeared once. The J gene is TRBJ2-1, the V gene TRBV11-2; 9 nucleotides match TRBD2. CDR1 SGHAT and CDR2 FQNNGV come from the germline V gene. This CDR3 comprises 15 residues. The J segment lost 3 bases and the V segment lost 1 base, leaving 1 base of the junction unmatched. The CDR3, as DNA: TGTGCCAGCAGCTTAGTAGCGGGGGACTACAATGAGCAGTTCTTC. Its translation: CASSLVAGDYNEQFF.

This clone occurred a few times. The chain couples TRBV5-4 to TRBJ1-2; 7 nucleotides match TRBD1. CDR3 length equals 14 residues. In germline, CDR1 is SGHNT, CDR2 YYREEE (reference sequence). With 2 bases clipped from V and 4 bases from J, the junction kept 5 bases outside the gene matches. The CDR3 loop reads CASSLQGSFYGYTF. The CDR3 coding sequence is TGTGCCAGCAGCTTACAGGGGTCGTTCTATGGCTACACCTTC.

The chain employs TRBV28 and TRBJ1-2; the match to TRBD1 covers 7 bases. The CDR3 contains 18 residues. V was pared by 1 base and J by 1 base, with 12 bases of the junction left unmatched. Germline V CDR1 and CDR2: MDHEN, SYDVKM. CDR3 sequence: CASSLLRIGGAHNYGYTF. CDR3 sequence (DNA): TGTGCCAGCAGTTTATTAAGGATAGGGGGCGCGCATAACTATGGCTACACCTTC.

The rearrangement links TRBV11-2 to TRBJ1-1; TRBD1 might be the D (6 bases). Germline-derived CDR1 and CDR2 are SGHAT and FQNNGV. There are 16 residues in the CDR3. Deletions cut 5 bases from V and 1 base from J, with 17 bases between. CDR3 in DNA: TGTGCCAGCAGCCCAACCTGGACAGTAACGAACACTGAAGCTTTCTTT. This translates into CASSPTWTVTNTEAFF.

V is TRBV19 and J is TRBJ1-5; unclear D gene. V lost 3 bases to trimming and J lost 4 bases, with 7 bases between them. Germline loops: CDR1 LNHDA, CDR2 SQIVND (reference sequence). This CDR3 contains 13 residues. CDR3 sequence reads: CASSIGVNQPQHF. The CDR3 region has the DNA TGTGCCAGTAGTATCGGGGTTAATCAGCCCCAGCATTTT.

Of note for this clone: This may be a read error: a much more frequent sequence differs by one nucleotide. This sequence joins TRBV2 and TRBJ2-2, with D possibly being TRBD1 (6 bases). CDR1 and CDR2 (germline): SNHLY, FYNNEI. The V gene lost 8 bases and the J gene lost 0 bases, with 10 bases spanning the gap. This CDR3 has 14 residues. The CDR3 region has the DNA TGTGCCAGCGACAGGAGTGCGAACACCGGGGAGCTGTTTTTT. Its protein is CASDRSANTGELFF.

The chain has TRBV6-1 and TRBJ1-1; 10 bases agree with TRBD1. Germline V CDR1 and CDR2: MNHNS, SASEGT. The CDR3 covers 15 residues. V was pared by 2 bases and J by 6 bases, with 6 bases of the junction left unmatched. This CDR3 is CASSELGTGVSEAFF. CDR3 in DNA: TGTGCCAGCAGTGAATTGGGGACAGGGGTATCTGAAGCTTTCTTT.

This clone showed up just a few times. The chain has TRBV5-1 and TRBJ1-1; 8 bases map to TRBD1. The CDR3 is made up of 15 amino acids. Germline CDR1 and CDR2: SGHRS and YFSETQ. V lost 4 bases and J lost 0; bases outside the gene matches: 5. CDR3 region: CASSPGTGMNTEAFF. The CDR3 DNA reads TGCGCCAGCAGCCCCGGGACAGGAATGAACACTGAAGCTTTCTTT.